This TCR beta chain was sequenced in a study of T cell responses to AZD1222 COVID-19 vaccine. Using immunoSEQ multiplex PCR, the repertoire was profiled, and TCRdb retains in-frame clones only, with some absent. Counted here are 130,000 to 150,000 clones, more than 85% occurring once; the ten biggest clones make up approximately 1.5%. Germline V lookup: CDR1 ENHRY, CDR2 SYGVKD. The CDR3 runs to 12 residues. V lost 0 bases, J lost 7 bases, and 6 bases lay in between. A note on this clone: Its antigen is unidentified.

Whole-study findings and limits: Donors were largely white British and mainly female; clonal diversity was possibly underestimated. Among spike-specific TCRs, nearly half reportedly target unmutated variant regions. Spike-specific TCR depth and breadth grew after two AZD1222 doses. The study identified only 6 or 7 AZD1222 recipients as seropositive at baseline.

This clonotype originated in an adult in good health. Material: peripheral blood, obtained on day 0 of AZD1222 vaccination. This rearrangement joins TRBV10-3 to TRBJ1-2; D uncertain. CDR3: CAISESPFGYTF. The CDR3 DNA reads as TGTGCCATCAGTGAGTCTCCATTTGGCTACACCTTC.